These 3 T cell receptor beta chains were sequenced from one sample in a study of OX40 agonist ivuxolimab in advanced cancers. This table comes from immunoSEQ multiplex PCR, and its TCRdb copy is limited to in-frame clones, with some not included. The sample records 43,000 or so clones, around 89% being singletons. The sample here was CD4+ or CD8+ T cells sorted from blood, taken in a trial of the OX40 agonist ivuxolimab. Receptors originate from an adult with an advanced solid tumor such as melanoma, head and neck, liver or kidney cancer.

V gene TRBV29-1 combines with J gene TRBJ2-7, with 8 bases that match TRBD2. The CDR3 totals 12 residues. Germline CDR1 reads SQVTM; CDR2 reads ANQGSEA. The trim removed 2 bases at V and 3 bases at J, leaving 0 bases unmatched. The CDR3 here is CSVETSGYEQYF. The CDR3 nucleotides are TGCAGCGTTGAAACTAGCGGCTACGAGCAGTACTTC.

This sequence joins TRBV21-1 and TRBJ2-7. TRBV21-1 is termed a pseudogene. The CDR3 consists of 14 residues. CDR3 nucleotides: TGTGCCAGCAGCAAAGAGGTCCGTTCCTACGAGCAGTACTTC. This sequence encodes CASSKEVRSYEQYF.

The chain combines TRBV5-6 with TRBJ1-5, with 10 bases lining up with TRBD1. Trimming cost V 5 bases and J 0 bases; bases outside gene matches: 11. Germline loops: CDR1 SGHDT, CDR2 YYEEEE. This CDR3 contains 18 residues. CDR3 DNA sequence: TGTGCCAGCAGTCTGAGGGACAGGGGCATGTATAGCAATCAGCCCCAGCATTTT. Residues: CASSLRDRGMYSNQPQHF.